The 14 T cell receptor beta chains below come from one sample, sequenced in a study of shared clonotypes between healthy human individuals. Only in-frame clones appear in the TCRdb table, and some are missing; sequencing was by immunoSEQ multiplex PCR. The data hold about 2.5 million clones, with around 92% observed a single time. What was sequenced was naive CD4+ T cells from PBMCs. As to subset: CD45RA+ positively selected. These receptors originate from a man between 18 and 29 years old in good health. Some clones in this sample may be carry-over from other donors' samples.

The genes are TRBV29-1 and TRBJ2-5, with TRBD1 as a possible D gene (6 bases). The CDR3 spans 14 residues. From germline, CDR1 is SQVTM and CDR2 ANQGSEA. V was shortened by 6 bases and J by 4 bases, with 18 bases between the two germline ends. CDR3 DNA: TGCAGCGTCGGGACACCATCAAATCCAGAGACCCAGTACTTC. It encodes CSVGTPSNPETQYF.

The rearrangement uses TRBV11-2 and TRBJ1-4, with TRBD1 matching over 8 bases. This CDR3 is built from 14 residues. The germline CDR1 and CDR2 sequences are SGHAT and FQNNGV. J gave up 8 bases and V 3 bases, and 5 bases lay outside the gene matches. The CDR3 bases are TGTGCCAGCAGCTTTCAGGGGGCAGCGGAAAAACTGTTTTTT. As protein: CASSFQGAAEKLFF.

The rearrangement joins TRBV6-1 to TRBJ2-5; D call uncertain. CDR1 is MNHNS and CDR2 is SASEGT in the germline V gene. The CDR3 extends over 13 amino acids. V lost 2 bases to trimming and J lost 1 base, with 5 bases between them. The CDR3 loop reads CASSEQLQETQYF. The CDR3 DNA reads as TGTGCCAGCAGTGAACAGCTCCAAGAGACCCAGTACTTC.

The chain recombines TRBV25-1 with TRBJ2-1; 12 nucleotides agree with TRBD2. CDR1 is MGHDK, CDR2 SYGVNS, per germline. This CDR3 region has 16 residues. V was pared by 4 bases and J by 4 bases, with 5 bases of the junction left unmatched. DNA for the CDR3: TGTGCCAGCAGTGTGACTAGCGGGAGCGAATACAATGAGCAGTTCTTC. The encoded protein is CASSVTSGSEYNEQFF.

In the case of this clone: Other DNA sequences in the same sample also yield this CDR3. The chain links TRBV9 to TRBJ2-3; the D is unclear. V dropped 0 bases and J dropped 5 bases, with 4 bases sitting between them. Germline loops: CDR1 SGDLS, CDR2 YYNGEE. The CDR3 sequence is 12 residues long. The CDR3 reads CASSVDKDTQYF. The CDR3 bases are TGTGCCAGCAGCGTAGATAAAGATACGCAGTATTTT.

This clone was seen only a few times. The identical CDR3 is also encoded by other nucleotide sequences in the sample. The chain recombines TRBV28 with TRBJ1-1; no reliable D call. V was trimmed by 5 bases and J by 2 bases, leaving 6 bases between them. CDR1 and CDR2 from the germline V gene are MDHEN and SYDVKM. The CDR3 consists of 12 residues. The CDR3 loop is CASSRPNTEAFF. The CDR3, as DNA: TGTGCCAGCAGTAGGCCTAACACTGAAGCTTTCTTT.

The CDR3 here is CASSPYPYEQYF. As DNA, the CDR3 is TGTGCCAGCAGTCCCTACCCCTACGAGCAGTACTTC. V gene TRBV28 combines with J gene TRBJ2-7; D is uncertain. The CDR3 extends over 12 amino acids. The germline CDR1 and CDR2 sequences are MDHEN and SYDVKM. The germline V and J ends were trimmed by 5 bases and 2 bases, with 7 bases remaining between them.

The chain links TRBV6-5 to TRBJ2-5; TRBD1 might be the D (6 bases). Per the germline V gene, CDR1 is MNHEY and CDR2 is SVGAGI. CDR3 length: 14 residues. The V end was cut by 8 bases, the J end by 0 bases, with 13 bases between. CDR3 sequence: CASSLQGNQETQYF. The DNA for the CDR3 is TGTGCCAGCTCCCTCCAGGGGAACCAAGAGACCCAGTACTTC.

This rearrangement joins TRBV7-7 to TRBJ2-1; weak D call: TRBD2 (7 bases). CDR1 and CDR2 from the germline V gene are SSHAT and FNYEAQ (reference sequence). The CDR3 extends over 18 amino acids. V gave up 1 base and J gave up 2 bases, with 18 bases separating them. CDR3 protein: CASSLGALGGRAYNEQFF. The CDR3 DNA reads TGTGCCAGCAGCTTAGGGGCCCTAGGGGGGAGGGCCTACAATGAGCAGTTCTTC.

J is TRBJ1-5 and V is TRBV6-6; no firm D call. This CDR3 has 16 amino acids. Trimming shortened V by 2 bases and J by 0 bases, and 11 bases separated the two germline ends. CDR1 is MNHNY and CDR2 is SVGAGI in the germline V gene (reference sequence). CDR3 bases: TGTGCCAGCAGTTACGCCTGGCAAAATAGCAATCAGCCCCAGCATTTT. Translation gives CASSYAWQNSNQPQHF.

The rearrangement joins TRBV5-5 to TRBJ2-7; 9 bases map to TRBD1. Germline CDR1 SGHKS, CDR2 YYEKEE (reference sequence). Germline trimming cut 1 base from V and 0 bases from J; bases unmatched to any gene: 8. The CDR3 consists of 17 residues. The CDR3 DNA is TGTGCCAGCAGCTTGTCTGGGACAGGGCTCCTCTCCTACGAGCAGTACTTC. It translates to CASSLSGTGLLSYEQYF.

This rearrangement joins TRBV5-8 to TRBJ1-5; perhaps TRBD1 as D (5 bases). V was clipped by 3 bases and J by 2 bases, with 18 bases between them. Germline V CDR1 and CDR2: SGHTS, YDEGEE. The CDR3 loop spans 17 amino acids. The CDR3 sequence is CASSWQPGARGNQPQHF. Written as DNA, the CDR3 is TGTGCCAGCAGCTGGCAACCCGGGGCAAGAGGCAATCAGCCCCAGCATTTT. The full variable domain, completed using reference TRBV5-8 and TRBJ1-5, is EAGVTQSPTHLIKTRGQQATLRCSPISGHTSVYWYQQALGLGLQFLLWYDEGEERNRGNFPPRFSGRQFPNYSSELNVNALELEDSALYLCASSWQPGARGNQPQHFGDGTRLSIL.

The chain joins TRBV7-2 to TRBJ2-7; TRBD2 agrees at 10 bases. Germline V gives CDR1 SGHTA, CDR2 FQGNSA. V lost 1 base, J lost 3 bases, and 9 bases stayed unmatched. The length of the CDR3 is 17 residues. CDR3 region: CASSLGSPSGSRYEQYF. CDR3 bases: TGTGCCAGCAGCTTAGGTTCCCCTAGCGGGAGCCGCTACGAGCAGTACTTC. The whole variable domain, remainder taken from reference TRBV7-2 and TRBJ2-7, is GAGVSQSPSNKVTEKGKDVELRCDPISGHTALYWYRQSLGQGLEFLIYFQGNSAPDKSGLPSDRFSAERTGGSVSTLTIQRTQQEDSAVYLCASSLGSPSGSRYEQYFGPGTRLTVT.

A remark on this clone: The same CDR3 arises from other DNA sequences in this sample as well. The chain has TRBV5-1 and TRBJ1-1, with D hard to call. Germline CDR1 is SGHRS and CDR2 is YFSETQ. CDR3 length equals 13 residues. V gave up 3 bases and J gave up 1 base, with 7 bases separating them. CDR3 amino acids: CASSSTANTEAFF. CDR3 DNA: TGCGCCAGCAGCTCAACAGCGAACACTGAAGCTTTCTTT.